The TCR beta chain described here comes from a study of identical twins. Study conclusions and caveats: Cross-sectional statistical analysis was relied on for the conclusions, without the same donors being followed.

This clonotype has more than one count but fewer than ten. What it binds is unknown. V lost 2 bases to trimming and J lost 3 bases; unmatched junction nucleotides: 4. Germline CDR1 and CDR2: MNHNY and SVGAGI (reference sequence). This CDR3 comprises 14 residues. One entry per CDR3 protein, called by TCRdb with MiXCR from the 5' RACE reads. This table holds 300,000 to 400,000 distinct CDR3 sequences, 9% to 10% found once. The TCR originated in a woman aged 45-59 years in good health. Sample: naive T cells sorted from blood. The rearrangement joins TRBV6-6 to TRBJ2-7; 7 bases fit TRBD1. CDR3 nucleotides: TGTGCCAGCAGTTACCGGACAGGACTCTACGAGCAGTACTTC. Its protein product is CASSYRTGLYEQYF.